Listed below are T cell receptor beta chains from one sample, sequenced in a study of shared clonotypes between healthy human individuals. TCRdb keeps only in-frame clones here, not all; method: immunoSEQ multiplex PCR. The sample includes about 1.5 million clones, nearly 99% seen only once; the top ten take about 0.42%. Sequences were obtained from naive CD4+ T cells sorted from blood. These receptor sequences come from a man aged 30 to 39 in good health. Each CDR3 is given with its conserved first and last residue. The order of the fields is V gene, D gene, J gene, clone size, CDR3 protein, CDR3 DNA. D genes are given only for firm matches. Clone size, where shown, is once, few, many, or a class for clones that have expanded.

V: TRBV18
D: TRBD1
J: TRBJ2-5
size: -
CDR3: CASSPRETGIRETQYF
DNA: TGTGCCAGCTCACCGAGGGAGACAGGGATACGAGAGACCCAGTACTTC

V: TRBV11-2
D: TRBD2
J: TRBJ2-2
size: -
CDR3: CASSLGVSGSSSGELFF
DNA: TGTGCCAGCAGCTTAGGAGTTAGCGGGAGTTCGTCGGGGGAGCTGTTTTTT

V: TRBV27
D: -
J: TRBJ2-1
size: -
CDR3: CASSSIESEQFF
DNA: TGTGCCAGCAGTTCGATCGAAAGTGAGCAGTTCTTC

V: TRBV5-1
D: -
J: TRBJ1-1
size: -
CDR3: CASSPPLRGGGEAFF
DNA: TGCGCCAGCAGCCCACCCCTGCGGGGGGGTGGTGAAGCTTTCTTT

V: TRBV5-1
D: -
J: TRBJ2-1
size: -
CDR3: CASSTGRHNEQFF
DNA: TGCGCCAGCTCCACAGGGCGCCACAATGAGCAGTTCTTC

V: TRBV29-1
D: TRBD2
J: TRBJ2-7
size: -
CDR3: CSVGTSSYEQYF
DNA: TGCAGCGTTGGGACTAGCTCCTACGAGCAGTACTTC

V: TRBV5-4
D: -
J: TRBJ2-1
size: -
CDR3: CASSSPNENEQFF
DNA: TGTGCCAGCAGCTCGCCTAATGAAAATGAGCAGTTCTTC

V: TRBV7-7
D: -
J: TRBJ2-6
size: -
CDR3: CASSLGGVPQSRANVLTF
DNA: TGTGCCAGCAGCTTAGGCGGAGTGCCACAAAGTCGGGCCAACGTCCTGACTTTC

V: TRBV9
D: -
J: TRBJ2-7
size: -
CDR3: CASSVRGGYEQYF
DNA: TGTGCCAGCAGCGTCAGGGGCGGGTACGAGCAGTACTTC

V: TRBV2
D: -
J: TRBJ2-3
size: -
CDR3: CASSERPLLHTDTQYF
DNA: TGTGCCAGCAGTGAGAGGCCCCTCTTACACACAGATACGCAGTATTTT

V: TRBV2
D: TRBD2
J: TRBJ2-7
size: -
CDR3: CASIVVAGGILYEQYF
DNA: TGTGCCAGCATCGTGGTAGCGGGAGGAATCCTCTACGAGCAGTACTTC

V: TRBV30
D: -
J: TRBJ1-1
size: -
CDR3: CAWTGRRNTEAFF
DNA: TGTGCCTGGACGGGACGGAGGAACACTGAAGCTTTCTTT

V: TRBV5-8
D: -
J: TRBJ1-4
size: -
CDR3: CASSLVSGVGEKLFF
DNA: TGTGCCAGCAGCTTGGTTTCAGGGGTCGGGGAAAAACTGTTTTTT

V: TRBV11-3
D: TRBD2
J: TRBJ2-1
size: -
CDR3: CASSLGGRAGNEQFF
DNA: TGTGCCAGCAGCTTAGGCGGGAGGGCCGGCAATGAGCAGTTCTTC

V: TRBV5-1
D: -
J: TRBJ2-7
size: -
CDR3: CASSILASSYEQYF
DNA: TGCGCCAGCAGCATACTAGCTAGCTCCTACGAGCAGTACTTC

V: TRBV5-4
D: -
J: TRBJ2-2
size: -
CDR3: CASSPESSNTGELFF
DNA: TGTGCCAGCAGCCCAGAGAGTTCGAACACCGGGGAGCTGTTTTTT

V: TRBV5-4
D: TRBD1
J: TRBJ2-7
size: -
CDR3: CASSPPGQGAYEQYF
DNA: TGTGCCAGCAGCCCGCCGGGACAGGGGGCTTACGAGCAGTACTTC

V: TRBV7-3
D: TRBD2
J: TRBJ2-5
size: -
CDR3: CASSPSGRSETQYF
DNA: TGTGCCAGCAGCCCTAGCGGGAGGTCAGAGACCCAGTACTTC

V: TRBV14
D: -
J: TRBJ2-4
size: once
CDR3: CASSQKTPLAKNIQYF
DNA: TGTGCCAGCAGCCAGAAGACACCCTTAGCCAAAAACATTCAGTACTTC

V: TRBV13
D: TRBD2
J: TRBJ2-7
size: -
CDR3: CASSFRSSGSTHEQYF
DNA: TGTGCCAGCAGCTTTAGGTCTAGCGGGAGTACCCACGAGCAGTACTTC

V: TRBV4-2
D: TRBD2
J: TRBJ2-7
size: -
CDR3: CASSQGPEREAYEQYF
DNA: TGTGCCAGCAGCCAAGGCCCCGAACGGGAGGCCTACGAGCAGTACTTC

V: TRBV29-1
D: -
J: TRBJ2-5
size: -
CDR3: CSVAPGTLQETQYF
DNA: TGCAGCGTTGCCCCCGGGACACTCCAAGAGACCCAGTACTTC

V: TRBV28
D: -
J: TRBJ1-2
size: -
CDR3: CATNLPRSGYTF
DNA: TGTGCCACCAATTTGCCCCGATCCGGCTACACCTTC